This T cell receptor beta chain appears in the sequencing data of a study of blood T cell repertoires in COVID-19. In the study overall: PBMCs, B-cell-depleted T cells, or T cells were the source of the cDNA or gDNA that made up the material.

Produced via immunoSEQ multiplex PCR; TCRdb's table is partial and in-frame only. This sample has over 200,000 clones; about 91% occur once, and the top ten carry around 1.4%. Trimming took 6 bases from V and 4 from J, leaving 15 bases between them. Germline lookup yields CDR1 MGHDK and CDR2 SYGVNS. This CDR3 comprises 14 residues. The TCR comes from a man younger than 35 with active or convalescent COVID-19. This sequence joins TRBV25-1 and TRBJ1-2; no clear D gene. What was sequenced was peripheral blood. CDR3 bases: TGTGCCAGCAGGTCCTCGACATCCACCTATGGCTACACCTTC. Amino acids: CASRSSTSTYGYTF.